The clone carrying this T cell receptor beta chain was counted ten times or more. Its specificity is not known. This entry is derived from a study of read filtering for tumor transcriptome and immune sequencing. The overall study: The cohort had over 16 men and about 15 women aged about 47 to 90, mean about 67 years. By R-ISS, stages I, II and III held about 8, 17 and 7 patients.

The CDR3 covers 13 residues. Trimming stripped 0 bases from V and 2 bases from J, with 6 bases between. The germline CDR1 and CDR2 sequences are SGHKS and YYEKEE (reference sequence). From 400 to 450 ng of RNA, a library with molecular barcoded alpha/delta and beta/gamma adaptors was made. Using its own MiXCR run on the reads, TCRdb lists one record per CDR3 protein. The sample carries around 41,000 distinct CDR3 sequences, approximately 10% recorded once. General study results and limits: Around 85% of IR-seq clonotypes had one read, totaling approximately 3.3% of reads; RNA-seq: roughly 76% and 46%. The sorted CD138-negative fraction was a mixed bone marrow immune population, not purified T cells.

The sequence was collected from a donor aged 40 or older with multiple myeloma. The material sequenced was a population of CD138-negative cells sorted from bone marrow. The rearrangement uses TRBV5-5 and TRBJ2-7; no reliable D call. CDR3 protein: CASSLDLAYEQYF. DNA for the CDR3: TGTGCCAGCAGCTTGGATCTAGCCTACGAGCAGTACTTC.